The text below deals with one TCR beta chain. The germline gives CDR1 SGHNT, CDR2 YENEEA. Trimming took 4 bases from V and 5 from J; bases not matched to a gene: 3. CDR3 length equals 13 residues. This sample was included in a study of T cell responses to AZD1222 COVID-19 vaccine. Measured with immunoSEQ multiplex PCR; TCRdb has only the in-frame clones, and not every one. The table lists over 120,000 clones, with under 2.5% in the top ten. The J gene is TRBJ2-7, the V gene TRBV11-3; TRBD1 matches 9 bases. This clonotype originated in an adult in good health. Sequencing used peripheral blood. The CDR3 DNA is TGTGCCAGCAGCTATGGGACAGGGAACGAGCAGTACTTC. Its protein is CASSYGTGNEQYF.